The 15 T cell receptor beta chains below were found in one sample sequenced in a study of cytotoxic CD8 clonotypes in ibrutinib-treated CLL. Clones were read by immunoSEQ multiplex PCR, and TCRdb kept only the in-frame ones, dropping some. The sample lists about 130,000 clones, 70% to 80% occurring once. Sample: PBMCs, taken after 24 months of ibrutinib treatment. These TCRs come from a human donor with chronic lymphocytic leukemia.

The chain combines TRBV7-2 with TRBJ2-1, with 10 bases identical to TRBD2. Trimming at V came to 5 bases and at J to 10 bases, leaving 8 bases not matched to a gene. Germline CDR1 SGHTA, CDR2 FQGNSA. The CDR3 contains 14 residues. The CDR3 is CASSPLAGEGEQFF. In nucleotides, the CDR3 is TGTGCCAGCAGCCCTCTAGCGGGGGAAGGCGAGCAGTTCTTC.

The CDR3 spells CASTHPGDYDEQYF. CDR3 sequence (DNA): TGTGCCAGCACCCACCCCGGGGACTACGACGAGCAGTACTTC. The chain employs TRBV5-8 and TRBJ2-7; TRBD2 aligns across 7 bases. The CDR3 runs 14 residues. Germline values: CDR1 SGHTS, CDR2 YDEGEE. The junction had 11 bases not matched to a gene; V was cut back by 6 bases and J by 5 bases.

The J gene is TRBJ1-4, the V gene TRBV19; D is ambiguous. V was cut by 0 bases and J by 3 bases, with 2 bases left in between. This CDR3 has 13 residues. Germline CDR1 is LNHDA and CDR2 is SQIVND (reference sequence). CDR3 nucleotides: TGTGCCAGTAGTATAGATCCTAATGAAAAACTGTTTTTT. Amino acids: CASSIDPNEKLFF. Full variable domain (remainder filled in from reference TRBV19 and TRBJ1-4): DGGITQSPKYLFRKEGQNVTLSCEQNLNHDAMYWYRQDPGQGLRLIYYSQIVNDFQKGDIAEGYSVSREKKESFPLTVTSAQKNPTAFYLCASSIDPNEKLFFGSGTQLSVL.

The V gene is TRBV2, the J gene TRBJ2-7; perhaps TRBD1 as D (6 bases). The germline gives CDR1 SNHLY, CDR2 FYNNEI. The CDR3 runs to 12 residues. The germline V and J ends were trimmed by 8 bases and 3 bases, with 11 bases remaining between them. The CDR3 protein is CASGQRIYEQYF. In DNA, the CDR3 is TGTGCCAGCGGACAGAGAATCTACGAGCAGTACTTC.

V is TRBV6-5 and J is TRBJ1-3; D remains ambiguous. V gave up 6 bases and J gave up 7 bases, with 16 bases separating them. Germline assignment: CDR1 MNHEY and CDR2 SVGAGI. The CDR3 spans 14 residues. This CDR3 is CASRGAGRRNTIYF. The CDR3 bases are TGTGCCAGCAGGGGCGCGGGGAGAAGGAACACCATATATTTT.

There are a few counts of this clone. V is TRBV7-2 and J is TRBJ1-5; TRBD1 might be the D (5 bases). From germline, CDR1 is SGHTA and CDR2 FQGNSA. CDR3 length: 16 residues. Trimming left V 5 bases short and J 2 bases short, with 16 bases between. The CDR3: CASSPGPLGGNQPQHF. The CDR3 coding sequence is TGTGCCAGCAGCCCCGGGCCCCTAGGGGGCAATCAGCCCCAGCATTTT.

The genes are TRBV11-2 and TRBJ1-3; D is unresolved. Germline loops: CDR1 SGHAT, CDR2 FQNNGV. Between the trimmed V and J ends, which lost 5 bases and 8 bases, there was a span of 10 bases. The CDR3 loop spans 12 amino acids. The CDR3 coding sequence is TGTGCCAGCAGCCTTAAGGGATACACCATATATTTT. Amino acids: CASSLKGYTIYF.

V is TRBV27 and J is TRBJ2-5, with 7 bases lining up with TRBD2. V shed 0 bases, J shed 0 bases, and the junction held 13 bases outside the gene matches. The CDR3 has 19 residues. Germline CDR1 is MNHEY and CDR2 is SMNVEV (reference sequence). The CDR3 nucleotides read TGTGCCAGCAGTTTATCGATCCCCCGTGGTAGCGGGCACCAAGAGACCCAGTACTTC. As protein: CASSLSIPRGSGHQETQYF.

This sequence joins TRBV18 and TRBJ2-7, with 8 bases that match TRBD1. CDR3 length: 13 residues. The germline V gene has CDR1 KGHSH and CDR2 LQKENI. Germline trimming cut 6 bases from V and 6 bases from J; bases unmatched to any gene: 7. DNA for the CDR3: TGTGCCAGCTCCCCCGGGACAGGCCTCGAGCAGTACTTC. Amino acid sequence: CASSPGTGLEQYF.

The chain links TRBV7-8 to TRBJ2-1, with unresolved D. V lost 4 bases and J lost 12, with 10 bases in between. CDR1 is SGHVS and CDR2 is FQNEAQ in the germline V gene. The length of the CDR3 is 11 residues. This CDR3 is CASSSPDGQFF. The CDR3 nucleotides are TGTGCCAGCAGCTCCCCAGATGGGCAGTTCTTC.

The chain has TRBV5-1 and TRBJ1-4; D gene uncertain. V shed 4 bases and J shed 5 bases, with 9 bases lying between them. This CDR3 contains 13 residues. The germline gives CDR1 SGHRS, CDR2 YFSETQ. CDR3 nucleotide sequence: TGCGCCAGCAGCCGGTGGGAGAATGAAAAACTGTTTTTT. Protein: CASSRWENEKLFF.

J is TRBJ2-1 and V is TRBV6-5; TRBD1 aligns across 9 bases. The V segment lost 6 bases and the J segment 9 bases; nucleotides outside the gene matches: 9. Germline-derived CDR1 and CDR2 are MNHEY and SVGAGI. The CDR3 runs to 14 residues. The CDR3 region is CASSPGTGTGEQFF. The CDR3 bases are TGTGCCAGCAGCCCCGGGACAGGGACGGGTGAGCAGTTCTTC.

The rearrangement joins TRBV28 to TRBJ2-7; the D call may be TRBD1 or TRBD2 (5 bases each). The V and J ends lost 2 bases and 6 bases respectively, with 23 bases between them. Germline V gives CDR1 MDHEN, CDR2 SYDVKM. The CDR3 has 17 residues. CDR3 residues: CASSLARGTWGIGEQYF. The CDR3 bases are TGTGCCAGCAGTTTAGCGAGAGGGACCTGGGGGATCGGCGAGCAGTACTTC.

The chain links TRBV6-6 to TRBJ2-5; D ambiguous. The V end lost 4 bases, the J end lost 5 bases, and 11 bases lay between the germline ends. The CDR3 has 13 residues. Germline V gene data show CDR1 as MNHNY and CDR2 as SVGAGI (reference sequence). CDR3 bases: TGTGCCAGCAGTTCCCCCCCTGGCGAGACCCAGTACTTC. The encoded protein is CASSSPPGETQYF.

V usage is TRBV27 and J usage is TRBJ2-5, with D hard to call. Germline lookup yields CDR1 MNHEY and CDR2 SMNVEV (reference sequence). There are 15 residues in the CDR3. Trimming cost V 0 bases and J 1 base, with 9 bases left between them. The CDR3 is CASSLSRRTQETQYF. The CDR3 DNA reads as TGTGCCAGCAGTTTATCAAGGCGGACCCAAGAGACCCAGTACTTC.